This TCR beta chain was retrieved from a study of identical twins. Study-wide findings and caveats: Sequences that were beta out-of-frame showed weaker excess twin sharing. Donors were not followed over many years; analysis was cross-sectional.

Template switching introduced a universal primer site, and the cDNA bore unique molecular identifiers. TCRdb reprocessed the 5' RACE reads via MiXCR and lists one record per CDR3 protein. In the table there are roughly 1,500,000 distinct CDR3 sequences, roughly a third of which are singletons. This clonotype was counted only a few times. Its antigen is still unknown. The CDR3 sequence is 16 residues long. Trimming shortened V by 3 bases and J by 5 bases, and 19 bases separated the two germline ends. Germline CDR1 reads MNHEY; CDR2 reads SVGAGI. The origin of this receptor is a newborn girl in good health. This chain connects TRBV6-5 to TRBJ1-2; D remains ambiguous. The sequencing input was cord blood. The CDR3 spells CASSYDPSRILYGYTF. CDR3 coding DNA: TGTGCCAGCAGTTATGATCCCTCCCGGATACTTTATGGCTACACCTTC.